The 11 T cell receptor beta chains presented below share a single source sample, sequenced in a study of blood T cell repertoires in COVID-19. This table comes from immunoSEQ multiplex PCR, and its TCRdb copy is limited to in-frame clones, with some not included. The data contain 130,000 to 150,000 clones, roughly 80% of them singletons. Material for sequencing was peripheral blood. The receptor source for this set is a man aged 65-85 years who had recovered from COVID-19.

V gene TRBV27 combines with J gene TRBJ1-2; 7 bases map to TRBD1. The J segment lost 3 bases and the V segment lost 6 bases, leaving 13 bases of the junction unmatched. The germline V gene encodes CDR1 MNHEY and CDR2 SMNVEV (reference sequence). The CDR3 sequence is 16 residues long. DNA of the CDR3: TGTGCCAGCAGCCCCAGGGGGGACACTCAGCACTATGGCTACACCTTC. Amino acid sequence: CASSPRGDTQHYGYTF.

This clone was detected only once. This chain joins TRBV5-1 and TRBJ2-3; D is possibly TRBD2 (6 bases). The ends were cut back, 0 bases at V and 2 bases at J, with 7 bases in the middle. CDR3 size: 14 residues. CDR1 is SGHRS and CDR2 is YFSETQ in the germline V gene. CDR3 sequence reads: CASSLASATDTQYF. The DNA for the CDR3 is TGCGCCAGCAGCTTGGCTAGCGCCACAGATACGCAGTATTTT.

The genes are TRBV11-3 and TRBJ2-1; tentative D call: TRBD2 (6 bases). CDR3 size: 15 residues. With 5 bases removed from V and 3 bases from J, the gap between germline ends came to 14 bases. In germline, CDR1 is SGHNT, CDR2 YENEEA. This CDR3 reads CASSKELASYNEQFF. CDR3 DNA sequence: TGTGCCAGCAGCAAAGAGCTAGCGAGCTACAATGAGCAGTTCTTC.

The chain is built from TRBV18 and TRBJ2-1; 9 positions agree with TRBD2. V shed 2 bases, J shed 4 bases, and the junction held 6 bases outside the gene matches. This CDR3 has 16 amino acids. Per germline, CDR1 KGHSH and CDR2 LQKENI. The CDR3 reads CASSPTLAGTYNEQFF. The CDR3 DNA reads TGTGCCAGCTCACCAACCCTAGCGGGGACTTACAATGAGCAGTTCTTC. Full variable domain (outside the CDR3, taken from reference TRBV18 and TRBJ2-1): NAGVMQNPRHLVRRRGQEARLRCSPMKGHSHVYWYRQLPEEGLKFMVYLQKENIIDESGMPKERFSAEFPKEGPSILRIQQVVRGDSAAYFCASSPTLAGTYNEQFFGPGTRLTVL.

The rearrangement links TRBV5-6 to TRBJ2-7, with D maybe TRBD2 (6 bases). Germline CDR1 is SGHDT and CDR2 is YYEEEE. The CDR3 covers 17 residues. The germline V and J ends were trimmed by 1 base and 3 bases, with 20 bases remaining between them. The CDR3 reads CASSLLREDPRNYEQYF. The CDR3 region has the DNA TGTGCCAGCAGCTTGCTGCGGGAAGACCCAAGAAACTACGAGCAGTACTTC.

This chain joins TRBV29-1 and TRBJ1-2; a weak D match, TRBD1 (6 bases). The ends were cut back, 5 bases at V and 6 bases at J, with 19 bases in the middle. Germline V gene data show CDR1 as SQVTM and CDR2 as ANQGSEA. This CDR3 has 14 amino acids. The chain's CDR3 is CSVTAHSGGHGYTF. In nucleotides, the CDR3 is TGCAGCGTTACTGCACATTCGGGGGGCCATGGCTACACCTTC.

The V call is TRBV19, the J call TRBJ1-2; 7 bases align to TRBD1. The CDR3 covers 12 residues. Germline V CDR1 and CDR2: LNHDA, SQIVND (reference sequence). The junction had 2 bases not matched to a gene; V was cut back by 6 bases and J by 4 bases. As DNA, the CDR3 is TGTGCCAGTAGAAACAGGGGCTATGGCTACACCTTC. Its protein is CASRNRGYGYTF. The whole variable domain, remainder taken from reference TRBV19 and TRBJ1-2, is DGGITQSPKYLFRKEGQNVTLSCEQNLNHDAMYWYRQDPGQGLRLIYYSQIVNDFQKGDIAEGYSVSREKKESFPLTVTSAQKNPTAFYLCASRNRGYGYTFGSGTRLTVV.

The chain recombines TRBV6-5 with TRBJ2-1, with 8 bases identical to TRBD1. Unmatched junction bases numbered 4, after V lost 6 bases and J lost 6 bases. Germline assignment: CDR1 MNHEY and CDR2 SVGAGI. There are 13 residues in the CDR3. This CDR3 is CASSLDRVNEQFF. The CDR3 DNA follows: TGTGCCAGCAGCCTGGACAGGGTCAATGAGCAGTTCTTC.

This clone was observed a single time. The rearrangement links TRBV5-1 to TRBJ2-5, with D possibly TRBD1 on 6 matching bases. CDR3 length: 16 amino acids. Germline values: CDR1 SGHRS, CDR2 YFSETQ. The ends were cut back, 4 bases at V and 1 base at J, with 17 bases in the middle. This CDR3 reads CASSTRPRGGQETQYF. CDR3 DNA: TGCGCCAGCAGCACTAGGCCCAGGGGTGGCCAAGAGACCCAGTACTTC.

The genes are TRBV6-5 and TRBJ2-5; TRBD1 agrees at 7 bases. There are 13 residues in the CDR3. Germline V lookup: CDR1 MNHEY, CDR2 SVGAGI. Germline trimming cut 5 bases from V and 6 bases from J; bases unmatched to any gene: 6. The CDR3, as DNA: TGTGCCAGCAGTCTGGACAGGCAGAAGACCCAGTACTTC. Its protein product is CASSLDRQKTQYF.

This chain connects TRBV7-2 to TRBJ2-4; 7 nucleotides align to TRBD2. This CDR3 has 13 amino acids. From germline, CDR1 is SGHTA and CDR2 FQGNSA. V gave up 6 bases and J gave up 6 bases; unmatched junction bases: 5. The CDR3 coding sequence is TGTGCCAGCAGAGGGGCTAGCGGAAACATTCAGTACTTC. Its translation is CASRGASGNIQYF. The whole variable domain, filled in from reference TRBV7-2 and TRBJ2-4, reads GAGVSQSPSNKVTEKGKDVELRCDPISGHTALYWYRQSLGQGLEFLIYFQGNSAPDKSGLPSDRFSAERTGGSVSTLTIQRTQQEDSAVYLCASRGASGNIQYFGAGTRLSVL.